Listed below are T cell receptor beta chains from one sample, sequenced in a study of T cell changes during pregnancy in multiple sclerosis. The data were produced by immunoSEQ multiplex PCR, yet TCRdb's version contains in-frame clones alone and is incomplete. The table records tens of thousands of clones, approximately 90% of them present only once. This material consisted of peripheral blood, taken in the second trimester of pregnancy. The receptors were gathered from a female donor with multiple sclerosis, enrolled in a pregnancy study. The CDR3 runs from the conserved cysteine through the conserved F or W. The order of the fields is J gene, clone size, V gene, D gene, CDR3 DNA, CDR3 protein. The D gene is left open where the match is weak. Clone size appears in some rows only: once, few, many, or a class for an expanded clone.

J: TRBJ2-1
size: NA
V: TRBV27
D: NA
DNA: TGTGCCAGCAGTTTATCCGAGGACAGCTACAATGAGCAGTTCTTC
CDR3: CASSLSEDSYNEQFF

J: TRBJ1-1
size: NA
V: TRBV19
D: NA
DNA: TGTGCCAGTAGTAACACCCTGAACACTGAAGCTTTCTTT
CDR3: CASSNTLNTEAFF

J: TRBJ2-6
size: few
V: TRBV6-1
D: NA
DNA: TGTGCCAGCAGTGAACGGTTCTCTGGGGCCAACGTCCTGACTTTC
CDR3: CASSERFSGANVLTF

J: TRBJ1-2
size: NA
V: TRBV15
D: NA
DNA: TGTGCCACCAGCAGAGATCTAGGGGACTCCTATGGCTACACCTTC
CDR3: CATSRDLGDSYGYTF

J: TRBJ1-5
size: NA
V: TRBV19
D: NA
DNA: TGTGCCAGTACCCAAAATGAGGGAGTTCAGCCCCAGCATTTT
CDR3: CASTQNEGVQPQHF

J: TRBJ2-3
size: NA
V: TRBV30
D: NA
DNA: TGTGCCTGGGCCTCACTAGCAACAGATACGCAGTATTTT
CDR3: CAWASLATDTQYF

J: TRBJ2-7
size: NA
V: TRBV19
D: TRBD1
DNA: TGTGCCAGTAGTCTATGGGGACAGAGCTACGAGCAGTACTTC
CDR3: CASSLWGQSYEQYF

J: TRBJ1-6
size: NA
V: TRBV6-5
D: NA
DNA: TGTGCCAGCAGTTACTCGAGATCGGGGGATTCACCCCTCCACTTT
CDR3: CASSYSRSGDSPLHF

J: TRBJ1-1
size: few
V: TRBV30
D: NA
DNA: TGTGCCTGGAGTGCATCTACAGGGATGGGCAGCACTGAAGCTTTCTTT
CDR3: CAWSASTGMGSTEAFF

J: TRBJ2-1
size: NA
V: TRBV19
D: TRBD1
DNA: TGTGCCAGTAGTATTGACATGGACAGGGGTCGTTTTTCGCAGTTCTTC
CDR3: CASSIDMDRGRFSQFF

J: TRBJ2-5
size: NA
V: TRBV7-9
D: TRBD1
DNA: TGTGCCAGCAGCTCGAGAATGTTACAGGGGATGCGGCAAGAGACCCAGTACTTC
CDR3: CASSSRMLQGMRQETQYF

J: TRBJ2-5
size: NA
V: TRBV27
D: TRBD1
DNA: TGTGCCAGCAGTTCACGACAGGGGTCGGGTCCGACCCAGTACTTC
CDR3: CASSSRQGSGPTQYF

J: TRBJ1-3
size: NA
V: TRBV11-2
D: NA
DNA: TGTGCCAGCAGCCCAGGGGTCCGCAGCTCTGGAAACACCATATATTTT
CDR3: CASSPGVRSSGNTIYF

J: TRBJ1-1
size: NA
V: TRBV7-7
D: TRBD1
DNA: TGTGCCAGCAGCCGGTCCGAAACTTCCTCGGACAGGGCCGCTTTCTTT
CDR3: CASSRSETSSDRAAFF

J: TRBJ2-2
size: NA
V: TRBV29-1
D: NA
DNA: TGCAGCGTTGGGGGCAAGGTGAACACCGGGGAGCTGTTTTTT
CDR3: CSVGGKVNTGELFF

J: TRBJ2-7
size: NA
V: TRBV5-4
D: TRBD1
DNA: TGTGCCAGCAGCTACGGACAGGCGGTCTACGAGCAGTACTTC
CDR3: CASSYGQAVYEQYF

J: TRBJ1-2
size: NA
V: TRBV19
D: NA
DNA: TGTGCCAGTAGTATAGATTGGTGGGGAGATGGCTACACCTTC
CDR3: CASSIDWWGDGYTF

J: TRBJ2-1
size: NA
V: TRBV20-1
D: NA
DNA: TGCAGTGCCCAGTGGTCTGAGCAGTTCTTC
CDR3: CSAQWSEQFF

J: TRBJ2-1
size: NA
V: TRBV4-3
D: NA
DNA: TGCGCCAGCAGCCAAGAGAGCGGAGTCTACAATGAGCAGTTCTTC
CDR3: CASSQESGVYNEQFF

J: TRBJ1-2
size: NA
V: TRBV29-1
D: NA
DNA: TGCAGCGTTGACGGGGACCGTCGGACAGACTATGGCTACACCTTC
CDR3: CSVDGDRRTDYGYTF

J: TRBJ2-7
size: NA
V: TRBV6-5
D: TRBD1
DNA: TGTGCCAGCAAAACACAGACAGGGATGAACGAGCAGTACTTC
CDR3: CASKTQTGMNEQYF

J: TRBJ2-3
size: NA
V: TRBV30
D: TRBD2
DNA: TGTGCCTGGAGTGTACTGGGTAGCGGGAGTACAGATACGCAGTATTTT
CDR3: CAWSVLGSGSTDTQYF

J: TRBJ1-2
size: NA
V: TRBV7-2
D: TRBD1
DNA: TGTGCCAGCAGCCCTCAGACAGGGAGTGGCTACACCTTC
CDR3: CASSPQTGSGYTF

J: TRBJ1-1
size: many
V: TRBV7-8
D: NA
DNA: TGTGCCAGCAACGTGGAGGGCGGCCTAGGGAACACTGAAGCTTTCTTT
CDR3: CASNVEGGLGNTEAFF

J: TRBJ2-2
size: NA
V: TRBV9
D: NA
DNA: TGTGCCAGCAGCGTCGGGACTTTAAACACCGGGGAGCTGTTTTTT
CDR3: CASSVGTLNTGELFF

J: TRBJ1-1
size: NA
V: TRBV29-1
D: NA
DNA: TGCAGCGTTGAAGGGTCCCAGTGGGAAGCTTTCTTT
CDR3: CSVEGSQWEAFF

J: TRBJ2-7
size: NA
V: TRBV5-1
D: NA
DNA: TGCGCCAGCAGTCCGGCGGCAGGGCTGAGAAACGAGCAGTACTTC
CDR3: CASSPAAGLRNEQYF

J: TRBJ2-5
size: NA
V: TRBV27
D: TRBD1
DNA: TGTGCCAGCAGTGCGCGACAGGGGAAAGAGACCCAGTACTTC
CDR3: CASSARQGKETQYF

J: TRBJ2-6
size: NA
V: TRBV2
D: NA
DNA: TGTGCCAGCCATAGCTCTGGGGCCAACGTCCTGACTTTC
CDR3: CASHSSGANVLTF